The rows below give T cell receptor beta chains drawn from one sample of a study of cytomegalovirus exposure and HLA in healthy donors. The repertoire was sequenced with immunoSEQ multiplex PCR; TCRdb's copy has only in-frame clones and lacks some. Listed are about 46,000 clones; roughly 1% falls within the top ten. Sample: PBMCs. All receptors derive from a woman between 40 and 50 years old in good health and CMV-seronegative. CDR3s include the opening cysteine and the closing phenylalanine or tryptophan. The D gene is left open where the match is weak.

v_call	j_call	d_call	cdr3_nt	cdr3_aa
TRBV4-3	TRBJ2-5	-	TGCGCCAGCAGCCAAGTACGGGGGAGCTTTCTTGAGCAGTACTTC	CASSQVRGSFLEQYF
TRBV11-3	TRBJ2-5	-	TGTGCCAGCAGCCCGGACTGGGGAGAGACCCAGTACTTC	CASSPDWGETQYF
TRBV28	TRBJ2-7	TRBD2	TGTGCCAGCAGTCCTAGCGGGAGATCGGGGGAGCAGTACTTC	CASSPSGRSGEQYF
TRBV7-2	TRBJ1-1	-	TGTGCCAGCAGCTTAGTAGCAGTTGAAGCTTTCTTT	CASSLVAVEAFF
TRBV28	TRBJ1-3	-	TGTGCCAGCAGTCCCCGGGCAGGGCGCGGAAACACCATATATTTT	CASSPRAGRGNTIYF
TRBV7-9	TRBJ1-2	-	TGTGCCAGCAGCTTCAGGGGCGCGGGCGGCTACACCTTC	CASSFRGAGGYTF
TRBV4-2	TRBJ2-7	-	TGTGCCAGCAGCCAAAGGGACAACTCCTACGAGCAGTACTTC	CASSQRDNSYEQYF
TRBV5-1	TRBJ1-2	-	TGCGCCAGCGCGGACACTCTTAACTATGGCTACACCTTC	CASADTLNYGYTF
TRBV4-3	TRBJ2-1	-	TGCGCCAGCAGCCAAGGGAGGTCTGACTACAATGAGCAGTTCTTC	CASSQGRSDYNEQFF
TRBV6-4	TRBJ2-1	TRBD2	TGTGCCAGCAGTGACTCGACTAGCGGGCACTCCTACAATGAGCAGTTCTTC	CASSDSTSGHSYNEQFF
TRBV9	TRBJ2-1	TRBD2	TGTGCCAGCAGCGTAGTGTTAGCGGGAGCTTACAATGAGCAGTTCTTC	CASSVVLAGAYNEQFF
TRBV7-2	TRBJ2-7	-	TGTGCCAGCAGCTTAGCTCAGGGAGGGGGATTCGAGCAGTACTTC	CASSLAQGGGFEQYF
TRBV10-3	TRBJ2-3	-	TGTGCCATCAGTGATCTGGGCGGGACTAGCACAGATACGCAGTATTTT	CAISDLGGTSTDTQYF
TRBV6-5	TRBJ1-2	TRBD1	TGTGCCAGCAGTACCCAGGGGGGAGGCTATGGCTACACCTTC	CASSTQGGGYGYTF
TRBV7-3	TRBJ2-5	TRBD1	TGTGCCAGCAGCCCCGGGACAGGGCGCCAAGAGACCCAGTACTTC	CASSPGTGRQETQYF
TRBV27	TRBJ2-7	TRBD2	TGTGCCAGCAGCTACTCCGGGACTAGCGGCTACGAGCAGTACTTC	CASSYSGTSGYEQYF